The clone carrying this T cell receptor beta chain was observed a single time. Source study methods: Reference gene primers were amplified, and this amplification served to estimate nucleated cell counts. The method was immunoSEQ multiplex PCR; TCRdb's version includes in-frame clones alone and lacks a portion of them. V and J calls and clone size are those listed in that table; D and trimming were worked out from the DNA. Of 250,000 to 300,000 clones detected, about 86% appear once; the ten largest clones hold roughly 4%. Donors were grouped by their self-reported clinical history. The source of the sample is a study of blood T cell repertoires in COVID-19. The overall study: T cells, B-cell-depleted T cells, or PBMCs supplied cDNA or gDNA.

Sequenced sample: PBMCs or T cells enriched from blood (not recorded which). This sequence originates from a man in his thirties or forties with acute COVID-19.

As DNA, the CDR3 is TGTGCCAGCAGTAGGGCAGGGGGAACGAACACCGGGGAGCTGTTTTTT. Protein: CASSRAGGTNTGELFF. This sequence joins TRBV6-4 and TRBJ2-2, with TRBD1 matching over 7 bases. V was clipped by 5 bases and J by 0 bases; unmatched bases: 6. The germline CDR1 and CDR2 sequences are MRHNA and SNTAGT. The CDR3 loop spans 16 amino acids.